This TCR beta chain was obtained from a study of cytomegalovirus exposure and HLA in healthy donors. The donors (healthy individuals) were bone marrow donors. The primer mix had 60 Vbeta and 13 Jbeta primers. Assay: immunoSEQ multiplex PCR; the TCRdb copy retains only in-frame clones and omits some. The table records about 120,000 clones, more than 65% of them present only once. V was clipped by 3 bases and J by 1 base; unmatched bases: 7. Per the germline V gene, CDR1 is SGHRS and CDR2 is YFSETQ. The CDR3 totals 16 residues. Material for sequencing was PBMCs. V and J are TRBV5-1 and TRBJ1-1; 9 bases map to TRBD1. This clonotype was obtained from a man aged 18 to 29 in good health and CMV-seronegative. In DNA, the CDR3 is TGCGCCAGCAGCTCGGGACAGGGCGGGGGGAACACTGAAGCTTTCTTT. Amino acid sequence: CASSSGQGGGNTEAFF.